This TCR beta chain was captured in a study of blood T cell repertoires in COVID-19. Per the study methods: Counts of nucleated cells, estimated from reference gene primer amplification, were obtained. Clones were sequenced by immunoSEQ multiplex PCR, and TCRdb holds only the in-frame ones, with some missing. V and J calls and clone size come straight from that table; D and trimming were deduced from the DNA. Here the sample spans 390,000 or so clones, about nine tenths being singletons. With 4 bases clipped from V and 3 bases from J, the junction kept 7 bases outside the gene matches. CDR1 and CDR2 (germline): SGHRS, YFSETQ. The CDR3 is made up of 15 amino acids.

Sequencing input: peripheral blood. This TCR was sampled from a woman in her 30s with active or convalescent COVID-19. The J gene is TRBJ1-1, the V gene TRBV5-1, with 9 positions matching TRBD1. CDR3 DNA sequence: TGCGCCAGCAGCACGGGACAGGGAGGGTACACTGAAGCTTTCTTT. It codes for CASSTGQGGYTEAFF.